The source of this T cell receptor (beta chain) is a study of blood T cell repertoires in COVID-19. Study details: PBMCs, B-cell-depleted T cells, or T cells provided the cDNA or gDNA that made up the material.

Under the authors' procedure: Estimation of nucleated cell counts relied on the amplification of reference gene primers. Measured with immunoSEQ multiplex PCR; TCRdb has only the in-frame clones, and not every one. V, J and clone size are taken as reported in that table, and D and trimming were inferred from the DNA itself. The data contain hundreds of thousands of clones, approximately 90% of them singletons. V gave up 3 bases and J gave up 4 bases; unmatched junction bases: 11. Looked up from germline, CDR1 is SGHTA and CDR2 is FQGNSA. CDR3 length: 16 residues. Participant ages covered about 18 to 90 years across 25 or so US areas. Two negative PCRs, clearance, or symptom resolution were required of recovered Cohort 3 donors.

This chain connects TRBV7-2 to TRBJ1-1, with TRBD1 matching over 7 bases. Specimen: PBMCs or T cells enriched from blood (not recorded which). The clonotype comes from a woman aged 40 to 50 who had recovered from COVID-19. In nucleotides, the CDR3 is TGTGCCAGCAGCTTGAGCACAGGGGAACAGGGCACTGAAGCTTTCTTT. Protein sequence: CASSLSTGEQGTEAFF.